This TCR beta chain came from a study of blood T cell repertoires in COVID-19. Background on the study: Both acute and convalescent COVID-19 samples were obtained from the United States, Italy and Spain.

This clone was observed a single time. Original processing notes: Reference gene primers were amplified, and this amplification served to estimate nucleated cell counts. Data came from immunoSEQ multiplex PCR; TCRdb stores just in-frame clones and leaves some out. D and trimming come from the DNA, and the V and J calls and clone size come from that table. There are roughly 100,000 clones in the sample; roughly 89% occur only once, and 5% to 6.5% lies in the top ten. The sample was peripheral blood. This receptor was identified in an elderly woman with active COVID-19.

The CDR3 sequence: CASSVGGTYNSPLHF. The CDR3 DNA follows: TGTGCCAGTTCGGTTGGGGGCACCTATAATTCACCCCTCCACTTT. This chain connects TRBV19 to TRBJ1-6, with TRBD1 as a possible D gene (6 bases). V was shortened by 8 bases and J by 2 bases, with 13 bases between the two germline ends. Germline V gene lookup returns CDR1 LNHDA and CDR2 SQIVND (reference sequence). This CDR3 has 15 residues.